Detailed here is one T cell receptor (beta chain). No clone much larger than this one lies a single base away; base qualities are absent. This entry is derived from a study of graft-versus-host responses after intestinal transplantation (dated by TCRdb to the early 2020s). Study-wide context: Recipients received multivisceral, liver-intestinal, or isolated intestinal transplants. Anti-thymocyte globulin induction was given to all recipients, followed by maintenance tacrolimus and steroids for 2 to 3 years. After intestinal transplantation, graft-versus-host and host-versus-graft alloreactive T cell clones in the graft, circulation and bone marrow were tracked using bulk TCR-beta CDR3 sequencing. Alloreactive clones were identified by sequencing pre-transplant mixed lymphocyte reaction products and comparing these products with unstimulated pre-transplant donor and recipient T cells. A cohort of some 24 intestinal transplant recipients, including one retransplant, was enrolled, and a few patients lacking pretransplant specimens were excluded. A peak of at least 4% donor T cells among recipient peripheral blood mononuclear cells was the definition used for donor T cell macrochimerism. Rather than being sequenced by the commercial service, samples from three later patients were sequenced in-house on an Illumina MiSeq and processed with MiXCR. The paper as a whole reports these results and caveats: The conclusions were limited by the relatively low number and heterogeneity of the intestinal transplant patients. In patients with donor T cell macrochimerism, the allografts had high GvH to HvG T cell clonal ratios. Early after transplant, peak levels of circulating GvH clones were associated with declines in HvG clones. GvH clones turned up in recipient bone marrow, with some appearing earlier in ileal mucosa or blood, a pattern consistent with an intestinal mucosal origin.

V and J are truncated by 4 bases and 1 base respectively, leaving an intervening sequence of 10 bases. As encoded in the germline V gene (reference sequence), CDR1 is SGHNT while CDR2 is YYREEE. Its CDR3 holds 14 amino acids, cysteine through phenylalanine. CDR3 DNA is the only sequence kept; it has 42 bases, read in frame from the first base. Read against the paper, the sample's time point label means: cells obtained before transplantation from donor or recipient. Mixed lymphocyte reactions plated some 200,000 CFSE-labeled pre-transplant responders with some 200,000 irradiated violet-dye-labeled stimulators and were cultured for six to seven days. Proliferating CD3+CD4+CFSE-low and CD3+CD8+CFSE-low responder cells were FACS-sorted on a BD Influx sorter after the mixed lymphocyte reaction. The method behind the library was the immunoSEQ multiplex PCR assay. For most patients, genomic DNA was isolated with the Qiagen DNeasy Blood and Tissue Kit and shipped frozen to Adaptive Biotechnologies for TCR sequencing. Adaptive Biotechnologies carried out high-throughput TCR-beta CDR3 sequencing of genomic DNA for most patients. Concerning the study's data processing: TCR sequencing data for approximately 19 patients were retrieved from Adaptive's ImmunoSEQ software; a few other patients were processed with MiXCR and VDJtools. To correct CD4 versus CD8 sorting errors, sequences present in both subsets at a frequency ratio below 5:1 were removed. CDR3 nucleotide sequences shared between donor and recipient were removed because their origin could not be assigned. To be classed as alloreactive, a clone needed at least 2-fold expansion over unstimulated cells and a minimum CFSE-low frequency of 0.002% (template counts) or 0.001% (read counts). Mappable clones were those detected in sequenced pre-transplant spleen, lymph node, or MLR CFSE-low populations of the donor or recipient. Cumulative frequency of alloreactive clones was calculated as a percentage of all sequences weighted by copy number. The table comes from immuneACCESS by way of TCRdb, which keeps in-frame sequences with V and J called. Part of the clones is missing from these tables; in studies checked, under half for an unresolved V gene and the rest for unknown reasons. That table is the source of V, J and clone size, and D and trimming were worked out from the DNA. Recorded for this sample are approximately 21,000 clones; roughly 44% of them occurred a single time. Around 1.4% of the sample is taken by the ten largest.

The sequence came from a human patient who was an organ donor for intestinal transplantation. This specimen was alloreactive CD8+ T cells from a mixed lymphocyte reaction culture, taken before transplantation. This sample's cell subset or site label indicates: CFSE-low proliferating T cells sorted from roughly 6-day pre-transplant mixed lymphocyte reaction (GvH or HvG direction). The V gene is TRBV5-4 and the J gene is TRBJ2-3; the best D guess is TRBD2, with 5 bases matching. CDR3 protein: CASSLDSGTDTQYF. The bases are TGTGCCAGCAGCCTGGACTCAGGCACAGATACGCAGTATTTT.